This T cell receptor (beta chain) is drawn from a study of response to subunit inactivated influenza vaccine. Study-wide findings and caveats: There was a suggestion from the authors that each seasonal influenza vaccination recruits few new T cells.

Germline V CDR1 and CDR2: MNHEY, SVGAGI. Germline trimming cut 0 bases from V and 1 base from J; bases unmatched to any gene: 2. The CDR3 consists of 16 residues. This clonotype was seen at least ten times. What it binds is not known. TCRdb analysed the RT-PCR reads with MiXCR anew, one entry per CDR3 protein. This sample carries roughly 460,000 distinct CDR3 sequences, about a tenth of them seen once, and the ten largest clones take approximately 12%. The chain links TRBV6-5 to TRBJ2-2; 7 bases are a match to TRBD2. The sequence was obtained from a man aged 45-65 years who received an inactivated influenza vaccine. Specimen: PBMCs from blood, collected 40 to 50 days after vaccination. The CDR3 sequence: CASSYSSGGNTGELFF. CDR3 DNA: TGTGCCAGCAGTTACTCCTCGGGAGGGAACACCGGGGAGCTGTTTTTT.